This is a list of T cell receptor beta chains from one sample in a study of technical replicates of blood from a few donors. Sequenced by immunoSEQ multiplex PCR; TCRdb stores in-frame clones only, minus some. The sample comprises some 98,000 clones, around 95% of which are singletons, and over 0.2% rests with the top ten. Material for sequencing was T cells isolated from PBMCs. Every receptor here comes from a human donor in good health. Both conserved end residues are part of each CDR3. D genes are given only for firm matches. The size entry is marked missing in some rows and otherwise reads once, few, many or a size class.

TGCGCCAGCAGCTCGGGTCAATTTGTCACCGGGGAGCTGTTTTTT	CASSSGQFVTGELFF	TRBJ2-2	TRBV10-1	-	-
TGTGCCACCAGCAGAGCAGGTAGCGGGAGAAACAATGAGCAGTTCTTC	CATSRAGSGRNNEQFF	TRBJ2-1	TRBV15	TRBD2	-
TGTGCCAGCAACGAGCTCCTCTCTGGAAACACCATATATTTT	CASNELLSGNTIYF	TRBJ1-3	TRBV6-1	-	-
TGCGCCAGCAGCCCTTACAGGGTCTACTATGGCTACACCTTC	CASSPYRVYYGYTF	TRBJ1-2	TRBV4-1	-	once
TGTGCCAGCAGCCGACAGGGTAGGAAGTGGGTAGGGACTGAAGCTTTCTTT	CASSRQGRKWVGTEAFF	TRBJ1-1	TRBV4-2	TRBD1	-
TGCAGCGCCCAGGGTTTCTCTGGAAACACCATATATTTT	CSAQGFSGNTIYF	TRBJ1-3	TRBV29-1	-	-
TGTGCCAGTAGTATTGACTCCGGGACAACTAGCACAGATACGCAGTATTTT	CASSIDSGTTSTDTQYF	TRBJ2-3	TRBV19	-	-
TGTGCCAGCAGTTTGTCCGCCGGAACAGGGATGGACATTCAGTACTTC	CASSLSAGTGMDIQYF	TRBJ2-4	TRBV27	-	-
TGTGCCAGCAGTTACATGTATAGCAATCAGCCCCAGCATTTT	CASSYMYSNQPQHF	TRBJ1-5	TRBV6-6	-	-
TGCAGCGTTTCCCAGAGACAGGGTAAGAACACTGAAGCTTTCTTT	CSVSQRQGKNTEAFF	TRBJ1-1	TRBV29-1	TRBD1	-
TGTGCCAGCAGCGCGCGACAGACTGGATACTACGAGCAGTACTTC	CASSARQTGYYEQYF	TRBJ2-7	TRBV11-3	-	-
TGTGCCAGCAGCTTAGATGGGGAAGGACTAGCGGGAGTCCGAGAGCAGTTCTTC	CASSLDGEGLAGVREQFF	TRBJ2-1	TRBV11-3	TRBD2	-
TGTGCCAGCAGTCTTAGCGTACCTATTTACAATGAGCAGTTCTTC	CASSLSVPIYNEQFF	TRBJ2-1	TRBV28	-	-
TGCGCCAGCAGTCAATCCGTGTCACGCGCGGGAGGGAACAATGAGCAGTTCTTC	CASSQSVSRAGGNNEQFF	TRBJ2-1	TRBV23-1	TRBD2	-
TGTGCCAGCAGCTCCGACCGGGCTGGGGCCAACGTCCTGACTTTC	CASSSDRAGANVLTF	TRBJ2-6	TRBV6-6	-	-
TGTGCCAGCAGTTATCACGGGGGAAACTATGGCTACACCTTC	CASSYHGGNYGYTF	TRBJ1-2	TRBV6-5	-	-
TGCGCCAGCAGCTTGACAGGGATCTTCACTGAAGCTTTCTTT	CASSLTGIFTEAFF	TRBJ1-1	TRBV5-1	-	-
TGTGCCAGCAGCCCCCAGGAGCTGGGGAGTGTGCAGTACTTC	CASSPQELGSVQYF	TRBJ2-7	TRBV7-2	-	-
TGTGCCAGCAGTTATAAACAGGTCTCTGGGGCCAACGTCCTGACTTTC	CASSYKQVSGANVLTF	TRBJ2-6	TRBV6-5	-	-
TGTGCCAGTCTGACCACAGGGGACAGCTCCTATAATTCACCCCTCCACTTT	CASLTTGDSSYNSPLHF	TRBJ1-6	TRBV5-5	TRBD1	-
TGTGCCAGCAGTTTTCTCCTAGCGGGAGGGCCATATGAGCAGTTCTTC	CASSFLLAGGPYEQFF	TRBJ2-1	TRBV27	TRBD2	-
TGTGCCAGCAGCTTGTTACTAGCAGAGTACAATGAGCAGTTCTTC	CASSLLLAEYNEQFF	TRBJ2-1	TRBV5-6	-	-
TGCGCCAGCAGCTTGGCTCGACAGGGGATCACGTACGAGCAGTACTTC	CASSLARQGITYEQYF	TRBJ2-7	TRBV5-1	TRBD1	-
TGTGCCAGCAGCTTCGGAGGGGAAACGCAGTATTTT	CASSFGGETQYF	TRBJ2-3	TRBV7-3	-	-
TGTGCCAGCAGCCCAGCCTACGAGCAGTACTTC	CASSPAYEQYF	TRBJ2-7	TRBV5-6	-	-
TGTGCCAGCAGCTTAGGACAGGGAGACTACGAGCAGTACTTC	CASSLGQGDYEQYF	TRBJ2-7	TRBV7-6	TRBD1	-
TGCAGCGCCGGACAGGGTTCCTACGAGCAGTACTTC	CSAGQGSYEQYF	TRBJ2-7	TRBV29-1	TRBD1	-
TGCAGCGTTGAAGTAGGGGGTTCCGATCAGCCCCAGCATTTT	CSVEVGGSDQPQHF	TRBJ1-5	TRBV29-1	-	-
TGTGCCAGTAGTGCTTCGGGGGGACCCCCAGAGACCCAGTACTTC	CASSASGGPPETQYF	TRBJ2-5	TRBV19	TRBD2	-
TGTGCCAGCAGCAAAGCTTCAACTCACAATGAGCAGTTCTTC	CASSKASTHNEQFF	TRBJ2-1	TRBV21-1	-	-
TGTGCCAGCTCACCACCGGGCCCCAGGAGGGGCTACACCTTC	CASSPPGPRRGYTF	TRBJ1-2	TRBV18	-	-
TGTGCCAGCAGCCCCACTGGGGCGGGGGGCCACGAGCAGTACTTC	CASSPTGAGGHEQYF	TRBJ2-7	TRBV7-2	TRBD2	-
TGTGCCAGCAGTACAGGGCGGTGGGATACGCAGTATTTT	CASSTGRWDTQYF	TRBJ2-3	TRBV28	-	once
TGTGCCAGCAGCCTCCAACGATTAAGGCGGTTGGGAGGCTATGGCTACACCTTC	CASSLQRLRRLGGYGYTF	TRBJ1-2	TRBV28	-	-
TGTGCCAGCAGTGGAGGGCAGGATCCCTACGAGCAGTACTTC	CASSGGQDPYEQYF	TRBJ2-7	TRBV6-1	-	-
TGTGCCAGCAGTGTTGAGGGTGTTTCATATGGCTACACCTTC	CASSVEGVSYGYTF	TRBJ1-2	TRBV6-1	-	-
TGTGCTACACTAGTGCAAGAGACCCAGTACTTC	CATLVQETQYF	TRBJ2-5	TRBV2	-	-
TGTGCCAGTAGTTCCGGACTAGCGGGAGTGAGGAACAATGAGCAGTTCTTC	CASSSGLAGVRNNEQFF	TRBJ2-1	TRBV19	TRBD2	-
TGTGCCTGGAGTGTATATGGGCCGGGGGCTTTCTTT	CAWSVYGPGAFF	TRBJ1-1	TRBV30	-	few
TGCGCCAGCAGTGAGGCGGGAGCAGGAACCGGGGAGCTGTTTTTT	CASSEAGAGTGELFF	TRBJ2-2	TRBV10-2	TRBD2	-
TGTGCCACCAGCAGAGTCGAGGTTCCAGATACGCAGTATTTT	CATSRVEVPDTQYF	TRBJ2-3	TRBV15	-	-
TGTGCCAGTTTACAGGGAGACTATGGCTACACCTTC	CASLQGDYGYTF	TRBJ1-2	TRBV6-5	-	-
TGTGCCAGCAGCCCCCCGGGGACTAGCGGGAGGCGTACCGGGGAGCTGTTTTTT	CASSPPGTSGRRTGELFF	TRBJ2-2	TRBV5-6	TRBD2	once
TGTGCCAGCGGAAAGGGGGACCGGGCTGGCTACACCTTC	CASGKGDRAGYTF	TRBJ1-2	TRBV6-5	-	-
TGTGCCAGCAGCTTGTCAGGGGCGCTTGAAGCTTTCTTT	CASSLSGALEAFF	TRBJ1-1	TRBV5-4	-	-
TGTGCCAGCAGCCTCTTCGGGGCGGGGGTGCAAGAGACCCAGTACTTC	CASSLFGAGVQETQYF	TRBJ2-5	TRBV5-4	TRBD2	-
TGCGCCAGCAGTGAGACTAGCGGGGGCCTCTACGAGCAGTACTTC	CASSETSGGLYEQYF	TRBJ2-7	TRBV10-1	TRBD2	-
TGTGCCAGCAGCGCCGGCGGGACGGCCCATGGGAGACTGTTTTTT	CASSAGGTAHGRLFF	TRBJ1-4	TRBV7-9	-	-
TGTGCCAGCCAGACAATGGGGCATTACGACTTC	CASQTMGHYDF	TRBJ1-2	TRBV28	-	-
TGTGCCATCAGTGAGTCTATCGGCGGTGGCTACACCTTC	CAISESIGGGYTF	TRBJ1-2	TRBV10-3	-	-
TGTGCCAGCAGTTTACTCTTGCCCTCTAGCGGCTACGAGCAGTACTTC	CASSLLLPSSGYEQYF	TRBJ2-7	TRBV28	TRBD2	-
TGTGCCGGGTCCGACAGGGACAATCAGCCCCAGCATTTT	CAGSDRDNQPQHF	TRBJ1-5	TRBV19	TRBD1	-
TGTGCCAGCTCACCGGCTCTTGACTCTGGAAACACCATATATTTT	CASSPALDSGNTIYF	TRBJ1-3	TRBV18	-	-
TGTGCCAGTAGTGGACAGGGGGGACGTCAGCCCCAGCATTTT	CASSGQGGRQPQHF	TRBJ1-5	TRBV19	TRBD1	-
TGTGCCAGCTCACCAATGAGACAGGGGACCTACGAGCAGTACTTC	CASSPMRQGTYEQYF	TRBJ2-7	TRBV18	TRBD1	once
TGTGCCAGCAGCACACGACTAGAGGAGGACACCGGGGAGCTGTTTTTT	CASSTRLEEDTGELFF	TRBJ2-2	TRBV7-9	-	-
TGTGCCAGCTCGTCCCTAGCGAATCAAGAGACCCAGTACTTC	CASSSLANQETQYF	TRBJ2-5	TRBV18	-	-